What follows are 26 T cell receptor beta chains derived from one specimen sequenced in a study of metastatic and nonmetastatic thyroid tumors. Thyroid surgery took place with no prior treatment in any patient. TCRdb re-called the PCR reads via MiXCR. The sample shows tens of thousands of clones, under 25% of them seen only once. Sequencing was done on a sample of blood. These receptors all stem from a female donor with papillary thyroid cancer or a benign thyroid nodule (not recorded which). Some clones in this sample may be carry-over from other donors' samples.

The genes are TRBV10-3 and TRBJ2-3; either TRBD1 or TRBD2 may supply D (6 bases each). The ends were cut back, 2 bases at V and 4 bases at J, with 19 bases in the middle. Germline CDR1 and CDR2: ENHRY and SYGVKD. The CDR3 loop spans 17 amino acids. Here the CDR3 DNA reads TGTGCCATCAGTGAGAGGGGGGCCGCGGCTCTTGCAGATACGCAGTATTTT. Protein: CAISERGAAALADTQYF.

In its sample, this clone was seen once. The V gene is TRBV5-1, the J gene TRBJ1-3, with no clear D. V was trimmed by 3 bases and J by 0 bases, leaving 7 bases between them. Germline V gene data show CDR1 as SGHRS and CDR2 as YFSETQ. The CDR3 contains 14 residues. The CDR3 is CASSYGDSGNTIYF. Here the CDR3 DNA reads TGCGCCAGCAGCTACGGCGACTCTGGAAACACCATATATTTT. The full variable domain, rest sourced from reference TRBV5-1 and TRBJ1-3, is KAGVTQTPRYLIKTRGQQVTLSCSPISGHRSVSWYQQTPGQGLQFLFEYFSETQRNKGNFPGRFSGRQFSNSRSEMNVSTLELGDSALYLCASSYGDSGNTIYFGEGSWLTVV.

In its sample, this clone was seen many times. CDR3 amino acids: CASTQTGNEQYF. The DNA for the CDR3 is TGTGCCAGCACCCAGACCGGGAACGAGCAGTACTTC. The chain couples TRBV5-5 to TRBJ2-7; tentative D call: TRBD2 (5 bases). The CDR3 runs to 12 residues. Germline V CDR1 and CDR2: SGHKS, YYEKEE (reference sequence). Trimming took 6 bases from V and 5 from J, leaving 12 bases between them.

This clone has only a few counts. J is TRBJ1-6 and V is TRBV6-1, with 10 nucleotides matching TRBD1. V was pared by 3 bases and J by 8 bases, with 4 bases of the junction left unmatched. From germline, CDR1 is MNHNS and CDR2 SASEGT. The CDR3 covers 15 residues. The CDR3 loop is CASSDATGGYSPLHF. In DNA form, the CDR3 reads TGTGCCAGCAGTGACGCGACAGGGGGCTATTCACCCCTCCACTTT.

This clone was counted at least ten times. CDR3 DNA: TGTGCCAGCAGCTTACAGGGTCCCACTGAAGCTTTCTTT. Translating it yields CASSLQGPTEAFF. The chain joins TRBV7-9 to TRBJ1-1, with a tentative D call TRBD1 (5 bases). This CDR3 is built from 13 residues. The germline V gene has CDR1 SEHNR and CDR2 FQNEAQ (reference sequence). V was shortened by 2 bases and J by 4 bases, with 8 bases between the two germline ends.

This clone was seen many times. V and J are TRBV5-5 and TRBJ2-2; D is unclear. CDR1 is SGHKS, CDR2 YYEKEE, per germline (reference sequence). The CDR3 is 13 residues long. V was cut by 2 bases and J by 1 base, with 3 bases left in between. CDR3 protein: CASSLWNTGELFF. For the CDR3, the DNA is TGTGCCAGCAGCTTATGGAACACCGGGGAGCTGTTTTTT.

This clone was observed many times. The CDR3 DNA sequence: TGTGCCAGCAGCAGACTGGACCTGACCAATGAGCAGTTCTTC. It yields the protein CASSRLDLTNEQFF. V and J are TRBV13 and TRBJ2-1; D unresolved. This CDR3 has 14 residues. Trimming stripped 5 bases from V and 6 bases from J, with 14 bases between. The V gene's germline CDR1 is PRHDT and CDR2 FYEKMQ (reference sequence).

This clone was found many times. The V and J genes are TRBV6-2 or TRBV6-3 and TRBJ1-5, with D maybe TRBD1 (5 bases). This CDR3 contains 15 residues. The V and J ends lost 7 bases and 7 bases respectively, with 20 bases between them. Germline CDR1 MNHEY, CDR2 SVGEGT. The chain's CDR3 is CASTTAGAGGQPQHF. The CDR3 region has the DNA TGTGCCAGCACAACCGCCGGGGCGGGAGGGCAGCCCCAGCATTTT.

The sample holds a few counts of this clone. The chain employs TRBV6-5 and TRBJ1-5; D might be TRBD1 (6 bases). From germline, CDR1 is MNHEY and CDR2 SVGAGI. The CDR3 consists of 14 residues. Trimming took off 0 bases at V and 7 bases at J, with 10 bases between the two ends. The CDR3 loop is CASSYSGGQQPQHF. Here the CDR3 DNA reads TGTGCCAGCAGTTACTCGGGGGGACAACAGCCCCAGCATTTT.

This rearrangement joins TRBV18 to TRBJ2-1, with a weak D call TRBD2 (5 bases). V was cut by 4 bases and J by 0 bases, with 7 bases left in between. The CDR3 has 14 residues. The V gene's germline CDR1 is KGHSH and CDR2 LQKENI. This CDR3 reads CASSQADSYNEQFF. The CDR3 nucleotides are TGTGCCAGCTCACAAGCGGACTCCTACAATGAGCAGTTCTTC.

This clone was recorded at least ten times. V is TRBV10-2 and J is TRBJ1-1; D remains ambiguous. From germline, CDR1 is WSHSY and CDR2 SAAADI. V lost 4 bases and J 0 bases, leaving 9 bases between the germline ends. The CDR3 loop spans 14 amino acids. The DNA for the CDR3 is TGCGCCAGCAGTGTACAACCCATGAACACTGAAGCTTTCTTT. This gives the protein CASSVQPMNTEAFF.

The table lists this clone with many counts. The V gene is TRBV5-6, the J gene TRBJ1-2; possible D gene TRBD1, 6 bases. Germline loops: CDR1 SGHDT, CDR2 YYEEEE. V was pared by 4 bases and J by 8 bases, with 12 bases between. The CDR3 covers 12 residues. The CDR3 reads CASSQNRVGYTF. Here the CDR3 DNA reads TGTGCCAGCAGCCAGAACAGGGTCGGCTACACCTTC.

This sequence joins TRBV6-2 or TRBV6-3 and TRBJ2-6; D is ambiguous. Trimming took 2 bases from V and 2 from J, leaving 7 bases between them. The germline CDR1 and CDR2 sequences are MNHEY and SVGEGT. The length of the CDR3 is 15 residues. The CDR3 sequence is CASSYQVTGANVLTF. CDR3 coding DNA: TGTGCCAGCAGTTACCAGGTTACTGGGGCCAACGTCCTGACTTTC.

V usage is TRBV7-9 and J usage is TRBJ1-1; D not certain. With 5 bases removed from V and 1 base from J, the gap between germline ends came to 11 bases. The V gene's germline CDR1 is SEHNR and CDR2 FQNEAQ (reference sequence). The CDR3 is 14 amino acids. CDR3 bases: TGTGCCAGCAGCCAGGTACTTACGAACACTGAAGCTTTCTTT. Protein sequence: CASSQVLTNTEAFF.

There are many counts of this clone. The gene calls are TRBV7-8 and TRBJ2-3, with D maybe TRBD1 (6 bases). This CDR3 spans 16 amino acids. Germline assignment: CDR1 SGHVS and CDR2 FQNEAQ. Trimming removed 1 base at V and 1 base at J, with 12 bases between. CDR3 sequence reads: CASSLGNHRGTDTQYF. As DNA, the CDR3 is TGTGCCAGCAGCTTAGGGAATCACAGGGGCACAGATACGCAGTATTTT. The variable domain in full, with the rest retrieved from reference TRBV7-8 and TRBJ2-3, is GAGVSQSPRYKVAKRGQDVALRCDPISGHVSLFWYQQALGQGPEFLTYFQNEAQLDKSGLPSDRFFAERPEGSVSTLKIQRTQQEDSAVYLCASSLGNHRGTDTQYFGPGTRLTVL.

This clone was found a few times. The gene calls are TRBV15 and TRBJ1-5; the D is unclear. The CDR3 is 15 amino acids. Per germline, CDR1 LNHNV and CDR2 YYDKDF (reference sequence). Trimming removed 0 bases from V and 3 bases from J, with 9 bases in between. The CDR3 DNA sequence: TGTGCCACCAGCAGAGATGGAGGGCTCAATCAGCCCCAGCATTTT. Protein product: CATSRDGGLNQPQHF.

This clone is medium-sized within its sample. The chain is built from TRBV6-5 and TRBJ1-1; D perhaps matches TRBD1 (5 bases). V shed 0 bases and J shed 6 bases, with 11 bases lying between them. CDR1 is MNHEY, CDR2 SVGAGI, per germline. The CDR3 spans 14 residues. CDR3 region: CASSYSTVSPEAFF. CDR3 DNA sequence: TGTGCCAGCAGTTACTCGACAGTCTCCCCTGAAGCTTTCTTT.

This clone was seen at least ten times. The V and J genes are TRBV3-1 and TRBJ1-1, with no clear D. The V and J ends lost 0 bases and 4 bases respectively, with 6 bases between them. CDR1 LGHDT and CDR2 YNNKEL come from the germline V gene (reference sequence). This CDR3 comprises 13 residues. This CDR3 reads CASSQDRPTEAFF. CDR3 nucleotide sequence: TGTGCCAGCAGCCAAGACCGACCCACTGAAGCTTTCTTT.

In this sample, this clone is medium-sized. This sequence joins TRBV6-7 and TRBJ1-6; D is possibly TRBD1 (5 bases). TRBV6-7 is marked as an open reading frame, function uncertain. V dropped 0 bases and J dropped 12 bases, with 24 bases sitting between them. CDR3 size: 18 residues. The DNA of the CDR3 is TGTGCCAGCAGTTACTCTGGGGGATGTTGCTCGCTCCGTAGACCCCTCCACTTT. Protein product: CASSYSGGCCSLRRPLHF.

This clone was seen many times. The rearrangement links TRBV5-4 to TRBJ2-5; D not certain. Germline V gives CDR1 SGHNT, CDR2 YYREEE (reference sequence). Deletions cut 2 bases from V and 0 bases from J, with 8 bases between. CDR3 length equals 14 residues. CDR3 sequence (DNA): TGTGCCAGCAGCTTCGGATTTGACCAAGAGACCCAGTACTTC. Translation: CASSFGFDQETQYF.

This clone has at least ten counts. The rearrangement links TRBV6-1 to TRBJ1-2; 9 bases align to TRBD1. Germline lookup yields CDR1 MNHNS and CDR2 SASEGT. The CDR3 has 16 amino acids. V lost 6 bases and J lost 6; bases outside the gene matches: 14. The CDR3 coding sequence is TGTGCCAGCAGCCCGGGACAGGGCACAACAGAGGATGGCTACACCTTC. Residues: CASSPGQGTTEDGYTF.

CDR3 coding DNA: TGCAGTGCTCAATGGGACAGGAATTTTTACGAGCAGTACTTC. Translation gives CSAQWDRNFYEQYF. The V gene is TRBV20-1, the J gene TRBJ2-7, with 8 bases aligning to TRBD1. V shed 5 bases, J shed 4 bases, and the junction held 10 bases outside the gene matches. CDR1 and CDR2 from the germline V gene are DFQATT and SNEGSKA (reference sequence). The CDR3 extends over 14 amino acids.

The chain recombines TRBV9 with TRBJ2-7; 8 positions agree with TRBD1. In germline, CDR1 is SGDLS, CDR2 YYNGEE. The CDR3 loop spans 14 amino acids. Trimming took 0 bases from V and 6 from J; bases not matched to a gene: 5. The CDR3 loop is CASSVAAGGTEQYF. CDR3 DNA: TGTGCCAGCAGCGTAGCGGCAGGGGGCACCGAGCAGTACTTC.

In this sample, this clone turned up a few times. V usage is TRBV6-1 and J usage is TRBJ2-6, with TRBD1 matching 7 bases. V dropped 6 bases and J dropped 0; count of bases not matched to a gene: 5. Germline V CDR1 and CDR2: MNHNS, SASEGT. This CDR3 contains 16 residues. The CDR3: CASSHRQGSGANVLTF. DNA of the CDR3: TGTGCCAGCAGCCACCGACAGGGCTCTGGGGCCAACGTCCTGACTTTC.

In its sample, this clone was seen a few times. The CDR3 loop reads CASSYNTNTDTQYF. The CDR3 DNA is TGTGCCAGCAGTTACAACACCAACACAGATACGCAGTATTTT. The V and J genes are TRBV27 and TRBJ2-3, with D unclear. The CDR3 is 14 amino acids. V was trimmed by 4 bases and J by 2 bases, leaving 10 bases between them. Germline assignment: CDR1 MNHEY and CDR2 SMNVEV (reference sequence).

The sample holds a few counts of this clone. The chain couples TRBV27 to TRBJ2-3, with 10 bases matching TRBD1. The germline CDR1 and CDR2 sequences are MNHEY and SMNVEV (reference sequence). The CDR3 loop spans 13 amino acids. After removal of 10 bases from V and 5 bases from J, the junction contained 6 bases not matched to a gene. The DNA of the CDR3 is TGTGCCACAGGACAGGGGGAATTAGATACGCAGTATTTT. This translates into CATGQGELDTQYF.